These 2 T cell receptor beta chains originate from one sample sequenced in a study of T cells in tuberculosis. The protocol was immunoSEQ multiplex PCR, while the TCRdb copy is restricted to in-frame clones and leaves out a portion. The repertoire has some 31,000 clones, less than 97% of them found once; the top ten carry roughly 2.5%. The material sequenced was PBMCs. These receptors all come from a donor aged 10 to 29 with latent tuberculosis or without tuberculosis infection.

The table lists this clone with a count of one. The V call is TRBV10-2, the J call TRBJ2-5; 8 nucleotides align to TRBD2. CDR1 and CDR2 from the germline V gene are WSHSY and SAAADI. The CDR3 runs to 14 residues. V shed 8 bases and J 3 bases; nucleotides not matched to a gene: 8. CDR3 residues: CASGAGTRKETQYF. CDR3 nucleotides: TGCGCCAGCGGCGCCGGGACTAGAAAAGAGACCCAGTACTTC.

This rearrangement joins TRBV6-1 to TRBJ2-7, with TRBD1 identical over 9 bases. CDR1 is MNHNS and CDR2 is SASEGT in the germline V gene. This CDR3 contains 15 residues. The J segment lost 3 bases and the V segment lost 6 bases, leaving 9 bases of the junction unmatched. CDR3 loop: CASSASGTGNYEQYF. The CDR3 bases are TGTGCCAGCAGCGCATCCGGGACAGGGAACTACGAGCAGTACTTC.